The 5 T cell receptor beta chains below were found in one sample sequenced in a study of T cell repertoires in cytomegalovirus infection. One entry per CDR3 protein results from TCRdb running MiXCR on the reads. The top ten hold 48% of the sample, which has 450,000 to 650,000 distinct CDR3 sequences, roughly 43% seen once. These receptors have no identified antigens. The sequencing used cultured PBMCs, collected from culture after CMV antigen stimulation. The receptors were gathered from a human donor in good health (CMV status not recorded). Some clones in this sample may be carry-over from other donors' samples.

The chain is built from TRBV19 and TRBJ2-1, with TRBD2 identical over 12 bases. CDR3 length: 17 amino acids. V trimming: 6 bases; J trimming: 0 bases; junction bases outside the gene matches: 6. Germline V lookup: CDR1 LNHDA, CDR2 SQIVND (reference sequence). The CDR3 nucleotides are TGTGCCAGTAGCGCCAGGACTAGCGGGACCTCCTACAATGAGCAGTTCTTC. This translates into CASSARTSGTSYNEQFF.

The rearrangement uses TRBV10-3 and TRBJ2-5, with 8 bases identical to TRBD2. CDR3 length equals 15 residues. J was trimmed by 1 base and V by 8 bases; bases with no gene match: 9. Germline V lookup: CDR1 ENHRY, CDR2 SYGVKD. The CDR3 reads CAISYAGGAQETQYF. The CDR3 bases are TGTGCCATCTCGTATGCGGGAGGAGCCCAAGAGACCCAGTACTTC.

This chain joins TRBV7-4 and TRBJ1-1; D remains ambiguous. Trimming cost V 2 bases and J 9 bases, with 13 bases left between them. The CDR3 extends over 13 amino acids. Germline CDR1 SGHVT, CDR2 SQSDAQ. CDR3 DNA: TGTGCCAGCAGCTTACCGAGGGAATTAAAAGCTTTCTTT. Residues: CASSLPRELKAFF. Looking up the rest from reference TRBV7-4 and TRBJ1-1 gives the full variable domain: GAGVSQSPRYKVAKRGRDVALRCDSISGHVTLYWYRQTLGQGSEVLTYSQSDAQRDKSGRPSGRFSAERPERSVSTLKIQRTEQGDSAVYLCASSLPRELKAFFGQGTRLTVV.

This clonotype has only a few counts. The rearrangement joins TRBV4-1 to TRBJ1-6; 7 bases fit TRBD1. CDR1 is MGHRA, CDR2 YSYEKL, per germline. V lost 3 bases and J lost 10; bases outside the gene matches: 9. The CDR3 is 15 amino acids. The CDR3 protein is CASSHPGTVDSPLHF. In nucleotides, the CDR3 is TGCGCCAGCAGCCACCCCGGGACAGTCGACTCACCCCTCCACTTT.

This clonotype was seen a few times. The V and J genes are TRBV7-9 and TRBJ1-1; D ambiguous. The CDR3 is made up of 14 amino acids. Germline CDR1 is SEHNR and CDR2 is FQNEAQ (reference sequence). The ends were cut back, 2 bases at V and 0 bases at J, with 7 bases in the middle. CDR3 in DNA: TGTGCCAGCAGCTTACACAACATGAACACTGAAGCTTTCTTT. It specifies CASSLHNMNTEAFF. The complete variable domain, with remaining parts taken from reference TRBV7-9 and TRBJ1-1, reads DTGVSQNPRHKITKRGQNVTFRCDPISEHNRLYWYRQTLGQGPEFLTYFQNEAQLEKSRLLSDRFSAERPKGSFSTLEIQRTEQGDSAMYLCASSLHNMNTEAFFGQGTRLTVV.